This entry lists 9 T cell receptor beta chains sequenced from one sample in a study of glioma-infiltrating T cells. Amplification of TCR alpha and beta CDR3 regions from RNA used iRepertoire nested multiplex PCR. MiXCR, applied by TCRdb to the multiplex PCR reads, yields one record per CDR3 protein. The table records roughly 130,000 distinct CDR3 sequences, about 25% of them present only once. Specimen: glioma tissue, nonneoplastic brain tissue, or PBMCs (not recorded which). These receptors originate from a human donor with low-grade glioma or glioblastoma, undergoing nonglioma brain surgery, or in good health (not recorded which).

This clonotype has a count of ten or more. The V call is TRBV10-1, the J call TRBJ2-3; TRBD2 aligns across 7 bases. Germline trimming cut 4 bases from V and 2 bases from J; bases unmatched to any gene: 3. Germline lookup yields CDR1 WNHNN and CDR2 SYGVQD (reference sequence). The CDR3 covers 14 residues. The CDR3 here is CASSGERDTDTQYF. Written as DNA, the CDR3 is TGCGCCAGCAGTGGAGAGCGGGACACAGATACGCAGTATTTT.

The sample holds a few counts of this clonotype. The genes are TRBV10-2 and TRBJ2-3, with 8 bases matching TRBD2. CDR3 length equals 14 residues. V gave up 7 bases and J gave up 1 base; unmatched junction bases: 4. Looked up from germline, CDR1 is WSHSY and CDR2 is SAAADI. The CDR3, as DNA: TGCGCCAGCAAAAGTAGCGGGGGCACAGATACGCAGTATTTT. This encodes CASKSSGGTDTQYF.

This clonotype was found a few times. The V gene is TRBV2, the J gene TRBJ2-1; TRBD2 matches at 9 bases. Trimming at V came to 10 bases and at J to 5 bases, leaving 6 bases not matched to a gene. The CDR3 length is 13 residues. CDR1 and CDR2 from the germline V gene are SNHLY and FYNNEI. The CDR3 spells CATLAGEDNEQFF. Here the CDR3 DNA reads TGTGCCACCTTAGCGGGGGAGGACAATGAGCAGTTCTTC.

This clonotype was found a few times. This chain links TRBV5-1 with TRBJ2-1; D is unclear. This CDR3 comprises 11 residues. CDR1 SGHRS and CDR2 YFSETQ come from the germline V gene. Trimming shortened V by 3 bases and J by 7 bases, and 5 bases separated the two germline ends. The CDR3 sequence: CASSYQNEQFF. Here the CDR3 DNA reads TGCGCCAGCAGCTATCAGAATGAGCAGTTCTTC. The whole variable domain, filled in from reference TRBV5-1 and TRBJ2-1, reads KAGVTQTPRYLIKTRGQQVTLSCSPISGHRSVSWYQQTPGQGLQFLFEYFSETQRNKGNFPGRFSGRQFSNSRSEMNVSTLELGDSALYLCASSYQNEQFFGPGTRLTVL.

This clonotype has a handful of counts. The chain's CDR3 is CASRVGGAGSYNEQFF. The DNA of the CDR3 is TGTGCCAGCAGGGTCGGGGGGGCCGGTTCCTACAATGAGCAGTTCTTC. The chain joins TRBV2 to TRBJ2-1; 8 bases fit TRBD2. CDR1 SNHLY and CDR2 FYNNEI come from the germline V gene. The CDR3 runs to 16 residues. J gave up 1 base and V 6 bases, and 8 bases lay outside the gene matches.

This clonotype occurred a few times. At one end the junction does not follow the germline gene, possibly because of a read error. The chain links TRBV12-3 or TRBV12-4 to TRBJ1-3; maybe TRBD1 (5 bases). The CDR3 runs to 11 residues. This chain's CDR3 is CASSVRDFTHF. The CDR3 DNA follows: TGTGCCAGCAGTGTGAGGGACTTTACGCATTTT.

This clonotype occurred many times. The genes are TRBV6-6 and TRBJ1-1, with no clear D. The germline gives CDR1 MNHNY, CDR2 SVGAGI (reference sequence). Trimming took off 1 base at V and 6 bases at J, with 12 bases between the two ends. This CDR3 is 14 amino acids long. CDR3 DNA: TGTGCCAGCAGTTACTTTGGCGAGGAGGCTGAAGCTTTCTTT. Translated, it gives CASSYFGEEAEAFF.

This clonotype showed up just a few times. The junction and the germline gene differ at one end; a read error may be behind it. V gene TRBV6-1 combines with J gene TRBJ1-1; D call uncertain. CDR3 size: 11 residues. Looked up from germline, CDR1 is MNHNS and CDR2 is SASEGT. Here the CDR3 reads CASILDTEAFF. The CDR3 DNA is TGCGCCAGCATCCTGGACACTGAAGCTTTCTTT.

This clonotype was counted only a few times. This sequence joins TRBV25-1 and TRBJ1-5; 7 bases map to TRBD1. CDR1 is MGHDK, CDR2 SYGVNS, per germline. This CDR3 contains 13 residues. Losses at the gene ends were 6 bases for V and 7 bases for J; bases not matched to a gene: 6. CDR3 in DNA: TGTGCCAGCAGCCAGGGGGTTCGGCAGCCCCAGCATTTT. Translating gives CASSQGVRQPQHF. Variable domain in full (rest from reference TRBV25-1 and TRBJ1-5): EADIYQTPRYLVIGTGKKITLECSQTMGHDKMYWYQQDPGMELHLIHYSYGVNSTEKGDLSSESTVSRIRTEHFPLTLESARPSHTSQYLCASSQGVRQPQHFGDGTRLSIL.